Given below is one TCR beta chain in context. The antigen remains unidentified. This specimen comes from a study of cytomegalovirus exposure and HLA in healthy donors. Findings and caveats of the study: The study reported that TCR beta sequences accurately predicted HLA-A and HLA-B alleles in most subjects.

PCR employed 60 Vbeta and 13 Jbeta primers. TCRdb's copy holds only in-frame clones and misses some; the assay was immunoSEQ multiplex PCR. Of approximately 170,000 clones in the sample, roughly two thirds were seen once. The CDR3 is 14 residues long. V dropped 4 bases and J dropped 7; count of bases not matched to a gene: 6. The germline V gene encodes CDR1 SQVTM and CDR2 ANQGSEA. The chain joins TRBV29-1 to TRBJ2-2; TRBD1 matches 10 bases. What was sequenced was PBMCs. The source of this sequence is a woman between 18 and 30 years old in good health and CMV-seropositive. As DNA, the CDR3 is TGCAGCGTTGGAAAGGGACAGGGGTTCGGGGAGCTGTTTTTT. It yields the protein CSVGKGQGFGELFF.